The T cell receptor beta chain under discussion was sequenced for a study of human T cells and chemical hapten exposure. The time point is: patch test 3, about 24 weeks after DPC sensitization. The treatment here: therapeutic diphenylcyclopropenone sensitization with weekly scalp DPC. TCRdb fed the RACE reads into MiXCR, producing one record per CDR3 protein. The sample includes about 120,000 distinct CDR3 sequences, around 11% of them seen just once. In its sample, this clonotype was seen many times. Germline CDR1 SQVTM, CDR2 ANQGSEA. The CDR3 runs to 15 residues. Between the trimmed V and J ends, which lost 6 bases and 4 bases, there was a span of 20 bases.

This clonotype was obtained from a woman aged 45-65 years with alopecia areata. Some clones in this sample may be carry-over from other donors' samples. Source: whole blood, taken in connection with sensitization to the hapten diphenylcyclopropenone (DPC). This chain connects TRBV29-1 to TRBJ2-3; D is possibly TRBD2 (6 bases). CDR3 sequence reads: CSVTVAGRVPDTQYF. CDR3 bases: TGCAGCGTGACCGTGGCGGGACGGGTCCCAGATACGCAGTATTTT.